The present T cell receptor (beta chain) was sequenced within a study of identical twins. General study points: Models underestimated how often monozygotic twins shared out-of-frame TCR alpha.

A universal primer site arose from template switching, and cDNA bore unique molecular identifiers. TCRdb reanalysed the 5' RACE reads using MiXCR and keeps one entry per CDR3 protein. The profile covers 420,000 or so distinct CDR3 sequences, with 15% to 20% appearing a single time and around 12% taken by the ten largest. The donor group consisted entirely of healthy Caucasians. The length of the CDR3 is 14 residues. The V end was cut by 0 bases, the J end by 0 bases, with 4 bases between. In germline, CDR1 is SGHNT, CDR2 YYREEE (reference sequence). Note on this clonotype: Its antigen is still unknown.

Material for sequencing was naive T cells sorted from blood. This receptor was taken from a man between 45 and 60 years old in good health. The rearrangement uses TRBV5-4 and TRBJ2-1; D ambiguous. CDR3 loop: CASSLVVSYNEQFF. The CDR3 DNA is TGTGCCAGCAGCTTGGTAGTCTCCTACAATGAGCAGTTCTTC.